This T cell receptor (beta chain) is from a study of T cells in Graves' hyperthyroidism and ophthalmopathy. Exclusion followed for patients with uncontrolled infection, other autoimmune disease, pregnancy or lactation. There were TCR beta CDR3 regions amplified from RNA transcripts. A first-round RT-PCR of the TCR CDR3 used the HTBI primer set. TCRdb processed the multiplex PCR reads anew with MiXCR; each CDR3 protein has one entry. The sample carries roughly 710,000 distinct CDR3 sequences, approximately 36% recorded once. A remark on this clonotype: Its antigen is currently unknown.

Regarding the study as a whole: It was a median about seven months before onset that the model predicted ophthalmopathy. The blood repertoire included most of the expanded thyroid clonotypes above 0.001.

The TCR comes from a woman aged 40 to 50 with Graves' hyperthyroidism. Sequences were obtained from blood.

CDR3 DNA: TGTGCCAGCAGCTTAGAGTCCGGGGATGGGGAGACCCAGTACTTC. Translation gives CASSLESGDGETQYF. The chain uses TRBV11-2 and TRBJ2-5; tentative D call: TRBD2 (5 bases). V lost 0 bases and J lost 5, with 13 bases in between. The germline gives CDR1 SGHAT, CDR2 FQNNGV. This CDR3 has 15 amino acids.